This TCR beta chain was sequenced during a study of shared clonotypes between healthy human individuals. Remarks on this clone: Antigen unknown.

Broader study findings: Only blood samples were collected, and tissue repertoires likely differ.

Profiled with immunoSEQ multiplex PCR; TCRdb holds only in-frame clones, not every one. Counted here are about 2.4 million clones, around 90% occurring once; the ten biggest clones make up about 0.13%. The CDR3 extends over 13 amino acids. CDR1 is GTSNPN and CDR2 is SVGIG in the germline V gene (reference sequence). J gave up 0 bases and V 8 bases, and 3 bases lay outside the gene matches. The clonotype comes from a man in his late teens or twenties in good health. Input material: naive CD4+ T cells sorted from blood. Subset indicated: CD45RA+ positively selected. V usage is TRBV30 and J usage is TRBJ2-5; 10 bases are shared with TRBD2. The CDR3 loop is CAGTSAYQETQYF. The CDR3 coding sequence is TGTGCCGGGACTAGCGCGTACCAAGAGACCCAGTACTTC.